Listed below are T cell receptor beta chains from one sample, sequenced in a study of Ad26.COV2.S vaccination and SARS-CoV-2 variants. Libraries were prepared by immunoSEQ multiplex PCR; TCRdb keeps only in-frame clonotypes and omits some of them. The sample consists of roughly 270,000 clones, over 75% of them appearing once. The sample here was peripheral blood, taken in a trial of Ad26.COV2.S vaccine versus placebo. These receptors were obtained from a person aged 18-65 years who received the Ad26.COV2.S COVID-19 vaccine or a placebo. The CDR3 runs from the conserved cysteine through the conserved F or W. Each record gives: CDR3 protein, CDR3 DNA, clone size, D gene, J gene, V gene. D genes are given only for firm matches. Some rows have no size entry. The others give once, few or many, or a class for an expanded clone.

CASRARPRRDSTDTQYF	TGTGCCAGCAGGGCCCGTCCGCGGCGGGATAGCACAGATACGCAGTATTTT	-	-	TRBJ2-3	TRBV27
CASSFRATRQETQYF	TGTGCCAGCAGTTTTAGGGCTACTCGTCAAGAGACCCAGTACTTC	-	-	TRBJ2-5	TRBV27
CASRVGGGWDTEAFF	TGTGCCAGCCGGGTTGGAGGGGGCTGGGACACTGAAGCTTTCTTT	few	TRBD1	TRBJ1-1	TRBV9
CASRPGQGNEKLFF	TGTGCCAGCAGGCCGGGACAGGGTAATGAAAAACTGTTTTTT	-	TRBD1	TRBJ1-4	TRBV6-5
CASSLALSGGFGYTF	TGTGCCAGCAGTTTAGCGCTGTCAGGGGGATTTGGCTACACCTTC	once	TRBD1	TRBJ1-2	TRBV28
CASSPHGQGADTGELFF	TGTGCCAGCAGCCCACACGGACAGGGGGCGGACACCGGGGAGCTGTTTTTT	-	TRBD1	TRBJ2-2	TRBV7-2
CASRDRGDYEQYF	TGTGCCAGCAGGGACCGGGGCGACTACGAGCAGTACTTC	-	-	TRBJ2-7	TRBV6-5
CASSLGPRRKNSPLHF	TGTGCCAGCAGCTTAGGTCCGAGGAGAAAGAATTCACCCCTCCACTTT	-	-	TRBJ1-6	TRBV7-8
CASSQGFVTEAFF	TGTGCCAGCAGCCAAGGGTTCGTCACTGAAGCTTTCTTT	-	-	TRBJ1-1	TRBV3-1/TRBV3-2
CASSYSISGYGYTF	TGTGCCAGCAGTTACTCGATAAGTGGATATGGCTACACCTTC	-	-	TRBJ1-2	TRBV6-5
CATNKDRGRGYTF	TGTGCCACCAATAAAGACAGGGGCCGGGGCTACACCTTC	-	TRBD1	TRBJ1-2	TRBV15
CASSPKGGTNYGYTF	TGTGCCAGCAGCCCCAAAGGGGGGACTAACTATGGCTACACCTTC	-	-	TRBJ1-2	TRBV11-2
CASSQTGRGGTDTQYF	TGTGCCAGCAGCCAAACCGGCCGGGGGGGAACAGATACGCAGTATTTT	-	TRBD2	TRBJ2-3	TRBV9
CATSRDRARDREAFF	TGTGCCACCAGCAGAGATCGTGCTCGGGACAGAGAAGCTTTCTTT	-	TRBD1	TRBJ1-1	TRBV15
CASSEQDSYEQYF	TGTGCCAGCAGTGAACAGGACTCCTACGAGCAGTACTTC	-	-	TRBJ2-7	TRBV2
CASRSGEETQYF	TGTGCCAGCCGATCAGGGGAAGAGACCCAGTACTTC	once	-	TRBJ2-5	TRBV2
CASSLASGSKKQFF	TGTGCCAGCAGCTTGGCTAGCGGGAGTAAAAAGCAGTTCTTC	-	TRBD2	TRBJ2-1	TRBV11-3
CASSTDRGRVETQYF	TGCGCCAGCAGCACAGACAGGGGGCGGGTAGAGACCCAGTACTTC	-	TRBD1	TRBJ2-5	TRBV5-1
CASSLSPGVGANVLTF	TGTGCCAGCAGTTTATCACCCGGGGTTGGGGCCAACGTCCTGACTTTC	once	-	TRBJ2-6	TRBV27
CASSYNGGSVTQYF	TGTGCCAGCAGTTACAATGGGGGGTCGGTGACCCAGTACTTC	-	-	TRBJ2-5	TRBV6-5
CASSFGRWNEKLFF	TGTGCCAGCAGTTTCGGCCGATGGAATGAAAAACTGTTTTTT	-	-	TRBJ1-4	TRBV2
CASSLRTISYEQYF	TGTGCCAGTAGTCTCCGGACTATCTCCTACGAGCAGTACTTC	once	-	TRBJ2-7	TRBV19
CASSSGQGANQPQHF	TGTGCCAGCTCATCGGGACAGGGGGCAAATCAGCCCCAGCATTTT	-	TRBD1	TRBJ1-5	TRBV18
CASTQQRRDLDTGELFF	TGTGCCAGCACTCAACAACGGAGGGATTTGGACACCGGGGAGCTGTTTTTT	few	-	TRBJ2-2	TRBV7-9
CASSLVGVEETQYF	TGCGCCAGCAGCTTGGTAGGAGTGGAAGAGACCCAGTACTTC	-	-	TRBJ2-5	TRBV5-1
CASSALPGGETQYF	TGTGCCAGCAGCGCGCTCCCGGGAGGAGAGACCCAGTACTTC	-	TRBD2	TRBJ2-5	TRBV9
CASSFVTYEQYF	TGTGCCAGCAGCTTCGTGACCTACGAGCAGTACTTC	-	-	TRBJ2-7	TRBV11-1
CASSYIQGELFF	TGTGCCAGCAGTTACATACAGGGGGAGCTGTTTTTT	once	-	TRBJ2-2	TRBV6-5
CASSYDRGRGQPQHF	TGTGCCAGCAGTTACGACAGGGGAAGGGGCCAGCCCCAGCATTTT	-	TRBD1	TRBJ1-5	TRBV6-7
CATPRTSGRDTQYF	TGTGCCACCCCCAGGACTAGCGGGAGGGATACGCAGTATTTT	-	TRBD2	TRBJ2-3	TRBV2
CASSRGLADGELFF	TGTGCCAGCAGCAGGGGACTAGCGGACGGGGAGCTGTTTTTT	-	TRBD2	TRBJ2-2	TRBV5-6
CATSDRGGQPQHF	TGTGCCACCAGTGATCGGGGGGGTCAGCCCCAGCATTTT	-	-	TRBJ1-5	TRBV24-1
CASRECGGLNTEAFF	TGCGCCAGCAGGGAGTGCGGGGGATTGAACACTGAAGCTTTCTTT	-	-	TRBJ1-1	TRBV5-1
CASSLGENNYGYTF	TGTGCCAGCAGCTTAGGGGAAAACAACTATGGCTACACCTTC	-	-	TRBJ1-2	TRBV7-8
CASSYLANYGYTF	TGTGCCAGCTCTTATCTTGCTAACTATGGCTACACCTTC	-	-	TRBJ1-2	TRBV2
CASTPKQGLYGYTF	TGTGCCAGCACCCCGAAACAGGGCCTCTATGGCTACACCTTC	-	-	TRBJ1-2	TRBV5-6
CASSLGGSDTQYF	TGTGCCAGCAGCTTGGGGGGTTCAGATACGCAGTATTTT	once	-	TRBJ2-3	TRBV5-6
CATSREGDRTYEQYF	TGTGCCACCAGCAGGGAGGGAGACAGAACCTACGAGCAGTACTTC	-	-	TRBJ2-7	TRBV15
CASSPEAGRVYGYTF	TGTGCCAGCAGCCCCGAGGCAGGAAGGGTCTATGGCTACACCTTC	-	-	TRBJ1-2	TRBV6-5
CASSLLDRGGYNEQFF	TGTGCCAGCAGCTTATTGGACAGGGGCGGCTACAATGAGCAGTTCTTC	-	TRBD1	TRBJ2-1	TRBV11-2
CASNRGSLLGADEQFF	TGCGCCAGCAACAGGGGAAGTTTGTTGGGGGCCGATGAGCAGTTCTTC	-	TRBD1	TRBJ2-1	TRBV5-1
CASSLPTSGVTDTQYF	TGTGCCAGCAGCTTACCCACTAGCGGAGTTACAGATACGCAGTATTTT	-	TRBD2	TRBJ2-3	TRBV7-9
CASSYLQSYEQYF	TGTGCCAGCAGTTATCTACAGTCCTACGAGCAGTACTTC	-	-	TRBJ2-7	TRBV6-2/TRBV6-3
CASSDPTGLQDEKLFF	TGTGCCAGCAGTGACCCTACAGGGCTTCAGGATGAAAAACTGTTTTTT	once	-	TRBJ1-4	TRBV6-2/TRBV6-3
CASSLQGAEGYTF	TGTGCCAGCAGCCTACAGGGGGCTGAAGGCTACACCTTC	-	TRBD1	TRBJ1-2	TRBV3-1/TRBV3-2
CASSHWTGVDRGYTF	TGTGCCAGCAGTCATTGGACAGGGGTGGACCGTGGCTACACCTTC	once	TRBD1	TRBJ1-2	TRBV6-2/TRBV6-3
CASSSPGQGSYGYTF	TGCGCCAGCAGCTCGCCGGGACAGGGAAGCTATGGCTACACCTTC	once	TRBD1	TRBJ1-2	TRBV5-1
CASSLAGTGNEKLFF	TGCGCCAGCAGCTTGGCGGGGACAGGGAATGAAAAACTGTTTTTT	once	TRBD1	TRBJ1-4	TRBV5-1
CASSETIQETQYF	TGCGCCAGCAGTGAGACGATTCAAGAGACCCAGTACTTC	-	-	TRBJ2-5	TRBV10-2